The 2 T cell receptor beta chains in this list originate from one sample, sequenced in a study of cytomegalovirus exposure and HLA in healthy donors. The PCR ran on 60 Vbeta and 13 Jbeta primers. Profiled with immunoSEQ multiplex PCR; TCRdb holds only in-frame clones, not every one. The sample lists tens of thousands of clones, around 80% occurring once. The sequenced sample consisted of PBMCs. The source of these receptors is a man in his late teens or twenties in good health and CMV-seronegative.

The V gene is TRBV6-5, the J gene TRBJ1-6; no clear D. CDR3 length: 16 residues. Germline V lookup: CDR1 MNHEY, CDR2 SVGAGI. V was pared by 4 bases and J by 0 bases, with 10 bases between. In DNA form, the CDR3 reads TGTGCCAGCAGTTCCCCCGGGAGCTCCTATAATTCACCCCTCCACTTT. It translates to CASSSPGSSYNSPLHF.

This clone was counted between two and nine times. V gene TRBV6-1 combines with J gene TRBJ2-7, with TRBD1 matching 10 bases. V dropped 6 bases and J dropped 5; count of bases not matched to a gene: 7. Germline CDR1 MNHNS, CDR2 SASEGT. CDR3 length: 14 amino acids. The CDR3 reads CASSLWDRGHEQYF. In DNA, the CDR3 is TGTGCCAGCAGCTTGTGGGACAGGGGACACGAGCAGTACTTC.